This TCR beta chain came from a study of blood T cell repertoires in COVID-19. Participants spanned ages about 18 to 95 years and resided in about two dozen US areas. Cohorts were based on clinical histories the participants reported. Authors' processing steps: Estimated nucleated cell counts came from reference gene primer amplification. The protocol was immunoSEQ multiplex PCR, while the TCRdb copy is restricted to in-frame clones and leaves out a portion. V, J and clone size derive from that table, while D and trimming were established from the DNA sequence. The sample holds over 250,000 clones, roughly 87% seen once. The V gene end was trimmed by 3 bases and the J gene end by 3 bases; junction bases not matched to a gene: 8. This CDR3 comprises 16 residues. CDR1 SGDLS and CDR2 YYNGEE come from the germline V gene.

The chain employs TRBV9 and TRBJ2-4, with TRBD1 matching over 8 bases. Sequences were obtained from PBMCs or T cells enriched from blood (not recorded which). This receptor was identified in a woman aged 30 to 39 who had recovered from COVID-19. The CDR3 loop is CASSAAGGWGKNIQYF. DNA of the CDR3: TGTGCCAGCAGCGCCGCAGGGGGCTGGGGCAAAAACATTCAGTACTTC.